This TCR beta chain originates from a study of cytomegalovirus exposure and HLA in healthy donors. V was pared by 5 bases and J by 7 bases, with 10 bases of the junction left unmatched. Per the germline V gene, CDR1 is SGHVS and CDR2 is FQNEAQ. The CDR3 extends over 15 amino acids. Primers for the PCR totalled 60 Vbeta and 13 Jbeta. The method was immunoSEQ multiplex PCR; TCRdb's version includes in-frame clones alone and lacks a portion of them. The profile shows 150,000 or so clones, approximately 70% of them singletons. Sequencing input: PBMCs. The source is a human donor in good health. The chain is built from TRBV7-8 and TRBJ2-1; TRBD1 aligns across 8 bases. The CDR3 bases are TGTGCCAGCAGCCCATCCGGACAGGGCCAGAATGAGCAGTTCTTC. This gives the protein CASSPSGQGQNEQFF.